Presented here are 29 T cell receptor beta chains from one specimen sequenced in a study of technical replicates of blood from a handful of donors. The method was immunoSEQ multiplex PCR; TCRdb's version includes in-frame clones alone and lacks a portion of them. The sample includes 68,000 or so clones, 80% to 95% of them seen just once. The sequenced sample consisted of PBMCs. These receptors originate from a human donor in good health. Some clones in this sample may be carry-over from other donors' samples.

The CDR3 here is CASSERGQGGSRYGYTF. CDR3 nucleotides: TGTGCCAGCAGTGAAAGAGGACAGGGGGGGAGTCGCTATGGCTACACCTTC. This chain joins TRBV6-1 and TRBJ1-2, with 10 bases lining up with TRBD1. Germline CDR1 MNHNS, CDR2 SASEGT. The CDR3 is 17 residues long. V was clipped by 2 bases and J by 4 bases; unmatched bases: 10.

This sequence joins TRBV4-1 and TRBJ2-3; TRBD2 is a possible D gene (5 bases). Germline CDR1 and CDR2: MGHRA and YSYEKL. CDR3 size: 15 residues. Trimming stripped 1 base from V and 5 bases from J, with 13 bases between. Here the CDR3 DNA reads TGCGCCAGCAGCCAAGGGCATAGCGTTGTAGATACGCAGTATTTT. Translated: CASSQGHSVVDTQYF.

CDR3 loop: CASSLVSSGGRSTDTQYF. In nucleotides, the CDR3 is TGCGCCAGCAGCTTGGTTTCTAGCGGGGGCCGTAGCACAGATACGCAGTATTTT. This sequence joins TRBV5-1 and TRBJ2-3; 10 bases agree with TRBD2. Germline V gene data show CDR1 as SGHRS and CDR2 as YFSETQ. After removal of 0 bases from V and 0 bases from J, the junction contained 7 bases not matched to a gene. This CDR3 contains 18 residues. Variable domain in full (rest from reference TRBV5-1 and TRBJ2-3): KAGVTQTPRYLIKTRGQQVTLSCSPISGHRSVSWYQQTPGQGLQFLFEYFSETQRNKGNFPGRFSGRQFSNSRSEMNVSTLELGDSALYLCASSLVSSGGRSTDTQYFGPGTRLTVL.

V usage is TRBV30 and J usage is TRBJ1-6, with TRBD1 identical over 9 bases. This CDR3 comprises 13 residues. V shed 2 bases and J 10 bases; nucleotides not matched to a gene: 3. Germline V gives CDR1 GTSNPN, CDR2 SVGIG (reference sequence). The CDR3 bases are TGTGCCTGGAGTACAGGGGGCTGGTCACCCCTCCACTTT. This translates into CAWSTGGWSPLHF.

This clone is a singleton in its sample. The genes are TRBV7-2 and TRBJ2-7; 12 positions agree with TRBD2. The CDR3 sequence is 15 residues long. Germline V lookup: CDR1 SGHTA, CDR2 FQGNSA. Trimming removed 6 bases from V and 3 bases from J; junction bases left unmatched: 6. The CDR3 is CASRATSGGVYEQYF. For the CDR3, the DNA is TGTGCCAGCAGGGCGACTAGCGGGGGAGTCTACGAGCAGTACTTC.

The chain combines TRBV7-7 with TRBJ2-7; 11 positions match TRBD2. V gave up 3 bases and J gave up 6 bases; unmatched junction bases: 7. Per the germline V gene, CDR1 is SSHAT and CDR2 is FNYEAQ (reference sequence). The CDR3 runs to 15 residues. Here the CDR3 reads CASSLTTSGVGEQYF. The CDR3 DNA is TGTGCCAGCAGCTTGACGACTAGCGGGGTAGGCGAGCAGTACTTC.

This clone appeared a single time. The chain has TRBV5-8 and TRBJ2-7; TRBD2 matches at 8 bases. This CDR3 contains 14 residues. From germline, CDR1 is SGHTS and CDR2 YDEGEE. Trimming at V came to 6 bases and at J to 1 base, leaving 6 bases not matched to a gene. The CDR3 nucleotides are TGTGCCAGCACGAGGGGACTAGGTTCCTACGAGCAGTACTTC. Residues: CASTRGLGSYEQYF. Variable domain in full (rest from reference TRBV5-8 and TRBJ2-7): EAGVTQSPTHLIKTRGQQATLRCSPISGHTSVYWYQQALGLGLQFLLWYDEGEERNRGNFPPRFSGRQFPNYSSELNVNALELEDSALYLCASTRGLGSYEQYFGPGTRLTVT.

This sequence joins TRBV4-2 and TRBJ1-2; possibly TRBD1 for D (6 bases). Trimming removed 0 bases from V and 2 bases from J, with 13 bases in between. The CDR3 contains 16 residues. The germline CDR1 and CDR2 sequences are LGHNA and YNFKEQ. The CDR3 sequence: CASSQDGGQGNYGYTF. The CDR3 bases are TGTGCCAGCAGCCAAGATGGCGGTCAGGGGAACTATGGCTACACCTTC.

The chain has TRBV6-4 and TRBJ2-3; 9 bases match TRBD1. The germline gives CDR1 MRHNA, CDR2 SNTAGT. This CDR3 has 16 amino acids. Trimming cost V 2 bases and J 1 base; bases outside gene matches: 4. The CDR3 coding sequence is TGTGCCAGCAGTGACGAGAGGACAGGGGGCACAGATACGCAGTATTTT. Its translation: CASSDERTGGTDTQYF.

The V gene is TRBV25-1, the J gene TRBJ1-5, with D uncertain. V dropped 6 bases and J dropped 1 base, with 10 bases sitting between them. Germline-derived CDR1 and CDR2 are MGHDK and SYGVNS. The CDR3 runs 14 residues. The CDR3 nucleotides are TGTGCCAGCAGCGGGAGTGTGAGCAATCAGCCCCAGCATTTT. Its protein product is CASSGSVSNQPQHF.

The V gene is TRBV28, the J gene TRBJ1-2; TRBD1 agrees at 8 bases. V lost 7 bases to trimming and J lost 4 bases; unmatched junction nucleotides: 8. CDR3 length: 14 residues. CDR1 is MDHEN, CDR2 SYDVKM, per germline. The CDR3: CASKRGQGAYGYTF. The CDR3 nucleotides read TGTGCCAGCAAACGAGGACAGGGAGCCTATGGCTACACCTTC.

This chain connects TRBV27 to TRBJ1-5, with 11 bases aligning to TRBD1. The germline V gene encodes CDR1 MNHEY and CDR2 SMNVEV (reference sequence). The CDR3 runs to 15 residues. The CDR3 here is CDNCRDRGCNQPQHF. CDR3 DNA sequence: TGTGACAACTGCCGGGACAGGGGGTGCAATCAGCCCCAGCATTTT.

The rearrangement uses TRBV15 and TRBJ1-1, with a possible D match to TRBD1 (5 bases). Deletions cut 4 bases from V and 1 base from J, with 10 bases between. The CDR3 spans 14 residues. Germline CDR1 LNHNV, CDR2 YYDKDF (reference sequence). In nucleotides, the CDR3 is TGTGCCACCAGCAAGCCGGACAAGAACACTGAAGCTTTCTTT. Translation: CATSKPDKNTEAFF.

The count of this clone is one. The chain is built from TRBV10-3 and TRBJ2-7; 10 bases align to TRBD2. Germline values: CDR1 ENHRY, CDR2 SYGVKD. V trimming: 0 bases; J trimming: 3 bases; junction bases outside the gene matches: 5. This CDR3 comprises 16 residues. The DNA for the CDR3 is TGTGCCATCAGTGAGTCTGAGGCTAGCGGGGGCTACGAGCAGTACTTC. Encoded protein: CAISESEASGGYEQYF.

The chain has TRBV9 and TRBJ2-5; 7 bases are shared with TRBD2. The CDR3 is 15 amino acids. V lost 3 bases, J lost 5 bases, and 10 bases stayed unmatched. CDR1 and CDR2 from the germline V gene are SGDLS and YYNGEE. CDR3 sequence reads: CASSARAGLAETQYF. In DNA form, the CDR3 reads TGTGCCAGCAGCGCGAGAGCGGGACTGGCCGAGACCCAGTACTTC. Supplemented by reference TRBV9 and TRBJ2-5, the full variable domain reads DSGVTQTPKHLITATGQRVTLRCSPRSGDLSVYWYQQSLDQGLQFLIQYYNGEERAKGNILERFSAQQFPDLHSELNLSSLELGDSALYFCASSARAGLAETQYFGPGTRLLVL.

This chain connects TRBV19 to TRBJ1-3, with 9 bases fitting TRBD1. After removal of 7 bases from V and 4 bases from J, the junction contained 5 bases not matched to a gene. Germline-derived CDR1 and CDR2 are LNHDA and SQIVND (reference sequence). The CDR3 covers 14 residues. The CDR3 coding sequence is TGTGCCAGTAACACAGGGGGCTCGGGAAACACCATATATTTT. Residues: CASNTGGSGNTIYF.

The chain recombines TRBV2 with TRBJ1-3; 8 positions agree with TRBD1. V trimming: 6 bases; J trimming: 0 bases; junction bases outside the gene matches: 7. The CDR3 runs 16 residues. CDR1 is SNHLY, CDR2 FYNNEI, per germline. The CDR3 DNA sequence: TGTGCCAGCAGCCCGGGACAGGTTTTCTCTGGAAACACCATATATTTT. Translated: CASSPGQVFSGNTIYF.

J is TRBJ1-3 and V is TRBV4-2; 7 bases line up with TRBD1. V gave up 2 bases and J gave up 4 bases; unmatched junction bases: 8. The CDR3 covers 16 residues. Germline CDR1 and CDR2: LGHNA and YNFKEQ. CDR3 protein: CASSQQKRGQGNTIYF. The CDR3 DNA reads TGTGCCAGCAGCCAACAAAAGAGGGGGCAAGGAAACACCATATATTTT.

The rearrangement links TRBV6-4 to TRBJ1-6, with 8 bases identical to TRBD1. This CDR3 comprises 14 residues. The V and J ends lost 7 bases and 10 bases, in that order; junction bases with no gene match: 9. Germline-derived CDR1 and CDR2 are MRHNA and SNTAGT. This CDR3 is CASKESGGGSPLHF. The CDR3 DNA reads TGTGCCAGCAAAGAGTCAGGGGGCGGCTCACCCCTCCACTTT.

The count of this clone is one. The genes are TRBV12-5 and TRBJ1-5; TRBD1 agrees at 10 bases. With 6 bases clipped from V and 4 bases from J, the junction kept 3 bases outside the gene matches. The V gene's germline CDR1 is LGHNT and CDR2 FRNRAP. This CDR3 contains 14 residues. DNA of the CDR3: TGTGCTAGTGGCCTGGGACAGGGGAATCAGCCCCAGCATTTT. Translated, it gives CASGLGQGNQPQHF.

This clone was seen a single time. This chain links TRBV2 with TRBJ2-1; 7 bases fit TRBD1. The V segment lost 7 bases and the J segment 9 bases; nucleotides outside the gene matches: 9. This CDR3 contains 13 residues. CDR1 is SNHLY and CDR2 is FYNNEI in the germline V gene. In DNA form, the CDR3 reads TGTGCCAGCAACGGAGGACAGGTCGGTGAGCAGTTCTTC. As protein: CASNGGQVGEQFF.

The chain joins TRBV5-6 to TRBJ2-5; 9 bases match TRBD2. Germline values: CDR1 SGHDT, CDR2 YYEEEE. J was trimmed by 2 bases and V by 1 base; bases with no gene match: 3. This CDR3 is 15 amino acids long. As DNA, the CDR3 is TGTGCCAGCAGCTTGCTAGCGGGGCGTCAAGAGACCCAGTACTTC. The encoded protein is CASSLLAGRQETQYF.

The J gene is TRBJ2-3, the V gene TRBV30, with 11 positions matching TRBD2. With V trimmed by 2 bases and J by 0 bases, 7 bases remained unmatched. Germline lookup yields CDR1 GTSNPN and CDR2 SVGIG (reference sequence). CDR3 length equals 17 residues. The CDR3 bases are TGTGCCTGGAGTTGGACTAGCGGGCGAACTAGCACAGATACGCAGTATTTT. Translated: CAWSWTSGRTSTDTQYF. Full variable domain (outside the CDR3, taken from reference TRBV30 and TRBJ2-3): SQTIHQWPATLVQPVGSPLSLECTVEGTSNPNLYWYRQAAGRGLQLLFYSVGIGQISSEVPQNLSASRPQDRQFILSSKKLLLSDSGFYLCAWSWTSGRTSTDTQYFGPGTRLTVL.

The CDR3 DNA reads TGTGCCAGCTCAGCTCAGGCGCGCGAAGCTTTCTTT. Encoded protein: CASSAQAREAFF. This chain joins TRBV18 and TRBJ1-1; no clear D. CDR3 length: 12 amino acids. Germline V gene sequence: CDR1 KGHSH, CDR2 LQKENI. V dropped 5 bases and J dropped 8 bases, with 12 bases sitting between them.

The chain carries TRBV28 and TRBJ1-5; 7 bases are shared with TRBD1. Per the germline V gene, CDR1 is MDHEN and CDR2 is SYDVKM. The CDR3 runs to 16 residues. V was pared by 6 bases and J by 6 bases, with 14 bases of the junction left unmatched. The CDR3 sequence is CASSERKTGSVQPQHF. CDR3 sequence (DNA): TGTGCCAGCAGCGAGAGAAAGACAGGGAGCGTTCAGCCCCAGCATTTT.

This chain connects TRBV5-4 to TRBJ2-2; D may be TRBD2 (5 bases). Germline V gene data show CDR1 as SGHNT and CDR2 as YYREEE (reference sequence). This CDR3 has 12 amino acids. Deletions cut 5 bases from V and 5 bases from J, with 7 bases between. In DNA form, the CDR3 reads TGTGCCAGCAGACGGACTACCGGGGAGCTGTTTTTT. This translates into CASRRTTGELFF.

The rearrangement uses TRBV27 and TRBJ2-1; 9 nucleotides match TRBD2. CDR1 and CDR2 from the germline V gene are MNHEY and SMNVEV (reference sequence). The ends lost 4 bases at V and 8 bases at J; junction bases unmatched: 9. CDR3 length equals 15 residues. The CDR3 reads CASSSITGLADEQFF. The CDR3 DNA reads TGTGCCAGCAGTTCGATAACGGGACTAGCCGATGAGCAGTTCTTC.

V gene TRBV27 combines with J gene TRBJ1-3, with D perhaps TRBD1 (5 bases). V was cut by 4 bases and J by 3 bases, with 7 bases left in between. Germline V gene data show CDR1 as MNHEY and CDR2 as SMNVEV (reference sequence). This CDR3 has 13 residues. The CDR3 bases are TGTGCCAGCAGTTCGACAGTTGGAAACACCATATATTTT. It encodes CASSSTVGNTIYF.

The CDR3 is CASSRMRDSPLHF. The CDR3 DNA follows: TGTGCCAGCTCCCGCATGAGGGATTCACCCCTCCACTTT. V gene TRBV18 combines with J gene TRBJ1-6; D is undetermined. The germline gives CDR1 KGHSH, CDR2 LQKENI. The CDR3 runs 13 residues. Between the trimmed V and J ends, which lost 6 bases and 8 bases, there was a span of 11 bases.